This is a list of T cell receptor beta chains from one sample in a study of T cell repertoires in ileal Crohn's disease. Method: immunoSEQ multiplex PCR; TCRdb's copy keeps in-frame clones and lacks some. Here the sample spans approximately 7,400 clones, around 70% being singletons. The sample comprised ileal tissue. Receptors were obtained from an adult with Crohn's disease. CDR3s include the opening cysteine and the closing phenylalanine or tryptophan. A D gene is named only where the DNA matches it firmly. Size tells how often a clone was seen (once, few, many) or the class of an expanded clone, and some rows leave it out.

D: TRBD2; J: TRBJ2-3; V: TRBV29-1; size: .; CDR3: CSSSGGADTQYF; DNA: TGCAGCTCCTCGGGAGGCGCAGATACGCAGTATTTT
D: .; J: TRBJ2-7; V: TRBV27; size: .; CDR3: CASSSGPVAPYEQYF; DNA: TGTGCCAGCAGTTCCGGCCCGGTAGCGCCGTACGAGCAGTACTTC
D: .; J: TRBJ2-7; V: TRBV2; size: .; CDR3: CASSESLRDEQYF; DNA: TGTGCCAGCAGTGAAAGCTTACGGGACGAGCAGTACTTC
D: TRBD2; J: TRBJ2-2; V: TRBV12-5; size: .; CDR3: CASGPRGAGVVTGELFF; DNA: TGTGCTAGTGGTCCCCGCGGTGCGGGGGTTGTCACCGGGGAGCTGTTTTTT
D: .; J: TRBJ1-5; V: TRBV7-2; size: .; CDR3: CASSVPGARQPQHF; DNA: TGTGCCAGCAGCGTCCCAGGGGCTCGCCAGCCCCAGCATTTT
D: .; J: TRBJ1-2; V: TRBV30; size: .; CDR3: CAWSGPGVGGYTF; DNA: TGTGCCTGGAGTGGACCGGGGGTTGGAGGCTACACCTTC
D: TRBD1; J: TRBJ1-1; V: TRBV2; size: few; CDR3: CASAKGDRMGDTEAFF; DNA: TGTGCCAGCGCAAAGGGGGACAGGATGGGGGACACTGAAGCTTTCTTT
D: .; J: TRBJ2-5; V: TRBV7-2; size: .; CDR3: CASSLVQKETQYF; DNA: TGTGCCAGCAGCTTAGTACAGAAAGAGACCCAGTACTTC
D: TRBD1; J: TRBJ2-7; V: TRBV23-1; size: .; CDR3: CASRPSKSTGSYEQYF; DNA: TGCGCCAGCAGACCCAGCAAATCGACAGGGAGCTACGAGCAGTACTTC
D: .; J: TRBJ1-5; V: TRBV28; size: .; CDR3: CASSFLPGNQPQHF; DNA: TGTGCCAGCAGTTTCCTTCCAGGGAATCAGCCCCAGCATTTT
D: TRBD2; J: TRBJ2-3; V: TRBV7-9; size: .; CDR3: CASSLEFGGGRTDTQYF; DNA: TGTGCCAGCAGCTTAGAATTTGGCGGGGGGCGGACAGATACGCAGTATTTT
D: .; J: TRBJ2-3; V: TRBV15; size: .; CDR3: CATSSRGGGTDTQYF; DNA: TGTGCCACCAGCAGCCGGGGTGGGGGCACAGATACGCAGTATTTT
D: TRBD1; J: TRBJ2-2; V: TRBV4-1; size: .; CDR3: CASSQIGQGNTGELFF; DNA: TGCGCCAGCAGCCAAATAGGACAGGGGAACACCGGGGAGCTGTTTTTT
D: .; J: TRBJ1-6; V: TRBV7-2; size: .; CDR3: CASSFLRQNSPLHF; DNA: TGTGCCAGCAGCTTCCTTCGACAGAATTCACCCCTCCACTTT
D: .; J: TRBJ1-6; V: TRBV12-5; size: .; CDR3: CASGSHADYNSPLHF; DNA: TGTGCTAGTGGTTCCCACGCAGACTATAATTCACCCCTCCACTTT
D: .; J: TRBJ2-6; V: TRBV4-2; size: .; CDR3: CASSQEGSFSGANVLTF; DNA: TGTGCCAGCAGCCAAGAAGGGAGCTTCTCTGGGGCCAACGTCCTGACTTTC
D: TRBD1; J: TRBJ2-7; V: TRBV5-1; size: .; CDR3: CASSYTTGDEQYF; DNA: TGCGCCAGCAGCTACACGACAGGGGACGAGCAGTACTTC
D: .; J: TRBJ2-1; V: TRBV2; size: .; CDR3: CASNQLVGDEQFF; DNA: TGTGCCAGCAACCAACTAGTTGGGGATGAGCAGTTCTTC
D: TRBD2; J: TRBJ2-5; V: TRBV5-4; size: .; CDR3: CASSPAGSSGRETQYF; DNA: TGTGCCAGCAGCCCGGCAGGTTCTAGCGGCCGAGAGACCCAGTACTTC
D: TRBD2; J: TRBJ2-3; V: TRBV10-2; size: few; CDR3: CASSESRWTSGEKDTQYF; DNA: TGCGCCAGCAGTGAGTCGCGGTGGACTAGCGGGGAGAAAGATACGCAGTATTTT
D: .; J: TRBJ2-2; V: TRBV6-5; size: .; CDR3: CASSYSSGAGELFF; DNA: TGTGCCAGCAGTTACTCTTCAGGGGCCGGGGAGCTGTTTTTT
D: TRBD1; J: TRBJ1-1; V: TRBV6-5; size: once; CDR3: CASSSPGQGMVEAFF; DNA: TGTGCCAGCAGTTCCCCGGGACAGGGAATGGTTGAAGCTTTCTTT
D: .; J: TRBJ2-5; V: TRBV19; size: .; CDR3: CASRGLRGQETQYF; DNA: TGTGCCAGTAGGGGACTCCGAGGACAAGAGACCCAGTACTTC
D: .; J: TRBJ2-7; V: TRBV7-2; size: .; CDR3: CASSSGRGNPYEQYF; DNA: TGTGCCAGCAGCTCCGGAAGGGGAAACCCCTACGAGCAGTACTTC
D: TRBD2; J: TRBJ2-5; V: TRBV29-1; size: .; CDR3: CSVWGGGETQYF; DNA: TGCAGCGTTTGGGGGGGTGGGGAGACCCAGTACTTC
D: .; J: TRBJ1-2; V: TRBV30; size: few; CDR3: CAWSVFGGYGYTF; DNA: TGTGCCTGGAGTGTATTTGGGGGGTATGGCTACACCTTC
D: .; J: TRBJ1-2; V: TRBV10-1; size: .; CDR3: CASGDTVYGYTF; DNA: TGCGCCAGCGGGGACACCGTTTATGGCTACACCTTC
D: .; J: TRBJ1-4; V: TRBV6-7; size: .; CDR3: CAPGGSPHEKLFF; DNA: TGTGCCCCGGGCGGGAGCCCTCATGAAAAACTGTTTTTT
D: TRBD1; J: TRBJ2-3; V: TRBV2; size: .; CDR3: CASSGQGMTDTQYF; DNA: TGTGCCAGCTCTGGACAGGGTATGACAGATACGCAGTATTTT
D: TRBD1; J: TRBJ2-5; V: TRBV2; size: .; CDR3: CASRDRTGQETQYF; DNA: TGTGCCAGCAGGGACCGGACAGGGCAAGAGACCCAGTACTTC
D: .; J: TRBJ1-1; V: TRBV7-9; size: .; CDR3: CASSPLGTLNTEAFF; DNA: TGTGCCAGCAGCCCTTTGGGGACTTTGAACACTGAAGCTTTCTTT
D: .; J: TRBJ2-2; V: TRBV13; size: .; CDR3: CASSPASLAGTNTGELFF; DNA: TGTGCCAGCAGCCCAGCTTCACTGGCGGGGACCAACACCGGGGAGCTGTTTTTT
D: TRBD2; J: TRBJ2-3; V: TRBV19; size: .; CDR3: CASSRRGSSGGYTDTQYF; DNA: TGTGCCAGTAGCCGCCGGGGGAGTAGCGGGGGGTACACAGATACGCAGTATTTT
D: .; J: TRBJ2-1; V: TRBV11-3; size: .; CDR3: CASSSGVVNEQFF; DNA: TGTGCCAGCAGCTCCGGAGTGGTCAATGAGCAGTTCTTC
D: TRBD1; J: TRBJ1-1; V: TRBV5-1; size: few; CDR3: CASSLYVRTGTTTGGTEAFF; DNA: TGCGCCAGCAGCTTGTATGTACGGACAGGGACTACCACCGGTGGGACTGAAGCTTTCTTT
D: .; J: TRBJ2-1; V: TRBV6-1; size: .; CDR3: CASTPQPGYNEQFF; DNA: TGTGCCAGCACGCCCCAGCCAGGGTACAATGAGCAGTTCTTC
D: TRBD1; J: TRBJ1-2; V: TRBV29-1; size: once; CDR3: CSVGQGAGYTF; DNA: TGCAGCGTTGGACAGGGCGCAGGCTACACCTTC
D: TRBD2; J: TRBJ2-3; V: TRBV6-1; size: few; CDR3: CASSEPGGSTDTQYF; DNA: TGTGCCAGCAGTGAGCCGGGGGGAAGCACAGATACGCAGTATTTT
D: TRBD2; J: TRBJ2-5; V: TRBV7-2; size: .; CDR3: CASSGGTTLQETQYF; DNA: TGTGCCAGCAGCGGTGGGACTACTTTACAAGAGACCCAGTACTTC
D: .; J: TRBJ1-2; V: TRBV11-3; size: .; CDR3: CASSPPGAETHTNYGYTF; DNA: TGTGCCAGCAGCCCCCCAGGGGCAGAGACTCATACTAACTATGGCTACACCTTC
D: TRBD1; J: TRBJ1-2; V: TRBV7-2; size: .; CDR3: CASSLWRDRVEATF; DNA: TGTGCCAGCAGCTTATGGCGGGACAGGGTTGAGGCCACCTTC
D: .; J: TRBJ2-2; V: TRBV15; size: .; CDR3: CATSRETWSTGELFF; DNA: TGTGCCACCAGCAGAGAGACATGGTCGACCGGGGAGCTGTTTTTT
D: TRBD1; J: TRBJ1-2; V: TRBV18; size: .; CDR3: CASSPTGVMRGYTF; DNA: TGTGCCAGCTCCCCAACAGGGGTCATGCGGGGCTACACCTTC
D: TRBD1; J: TRBJ1-3; V: TRBV7-6; size: once; CDR3: CASSPRDSGNTIYF; DNA: TGTGCCAGCAGCCCTCGGGACAGTGGAAACACCATATATTTT
D: .; J: TRBJ1-4; V: TRBV4-2; size: few; CDR3: CASSAGGLTNEKLFF; DNA: TGTGCCAGCAGCGCCGGGGGGTTAACTAATGAAAAACTGTTTTTT
D: .; J: TRBJ2-1; V: TRBV20-1; size: .; CDR3: CSAILANEQFF; DNA: TGCAGTGCAATCCTAGCAAATGAGCAGTTCTTC
D: TRBD2; J: TRBJ2-7; V: TRBV18; size: .; CDR3: CASSSLAGQTYEQYF; DNA: TGTGCCAGCTCATCCCTAGCGGGCCAGACCTACGAGCAGTACTTC
D: .; J: TRBJ1-1; V: TRBV28; size: once; CDR3: CASIEGRNTEAFF; DNA: TGTGCCAGCATTGAGGGTAGGAACACTGAAGCTTTCTTT
D: TRBD1; J: TRBJ1-5; V: TRBV5-6; size: .; CDR3: CASILAGGLNNQPQHF; DNA: TGTGCCAGCATCCTGGCAGGGGGACTTAACAATCAGCCCCAGCATTTT
D: .; J: TRBJ2-1; V: TRBV12-2; size: once; CDR3: CASPLPGQANNEQFF; DNA: TGTGCAAGTCCCCTTCCGGGACAGGCAAACAATGAGCAGTTCTTC
D: TRBD1; J: TRBJ2-7; V: TRBV27; size: .; CDR3: CASSVGTGILEQYF; DNA: TGTGCCAGCAGTGTCGGGACAGGGATTCTCGAGCAGTACTTC
D: .; J: TRBJ1-1; V: TRBV27; size: .; CDR3: CASSSDSNTEAFF; DNA: TGTGCCAGCAGTTCTGACAGTAACACTGAAGCTTTCTTT
D: TRBD1; J: TRBJ2-7; V: TRBV5-1; size: .; CDR3: CASSNRDRIPSGEQYF; DNA: TGCGCCAGCAGCAACCGGGACAGAATTCCCTCAGGGGAGCAGTACTTC